This TCR beta chain appears in the sequencing data of a study of blood T cell repertoires in COVID-19. In germline, CDR1 is MDHEN, CDR2 SYDVKM. The CDR3 has 14 amino acids. With V trimmed by 6 bases and J by 4 bases, 7 bases remained unmatched. Sequenced by immunoSEQ multiplex PCR; TCRdb stores in-frame clones only, minus some. The data show about 230,000 clones, with approximately 82% seen just once and 2.6% held by the top ten. The chain has TRBV28 and TRBJ1-1; TRBD1 aligns across 8 bases. This receptor was obtained from a woman aged 70-85 years with active or convalescent COVID-19. Sequenced: peripheral blood. In DNA, the CDR3 is TGTGCCAGCAGCGTGACAGGGGATGGCACTGAAGCTTTCTTT. This translates into CASSVTGDGTEAFF.